This TCR beta chain was found in a study of molecular identifiers for immune sequencing clone quantification. MiXCR was run by TCRdb on the PCR reads, yielding one entry per CDR3 protein. The sample holds roughly 630,000 distinct CDR3 sequences; about 25% are singletons and the top ten take 0.7% to 0.95%. General observations from the study: Amid approximately 1 million naive cells, spiked Jurkat TCR RNA from one cell was reportedly still detectable.

About this clonotype: Its antigen is still unknown.

Construction of naive CD8 libraries employed about 18,000 to 1,000,000 sorted cells together with 10%, 30% or 50% RNA. V was shortened by 6 bases and J by 0 bases, with 14 bases between the two germline ends. Germline V gives CDR1 KGHSH, CDR2 LQKENI. The CDR3 has 15 amino acids. The source of this sequence is a human donor in good health. Some libraries in this study had Jurkat cell RNA spiked in. V is TRBV18 and J is TRBJ1-1; weak D call: TRBD1 (5 bases). Material: naive CD8+ T cells from blood, with Jurkat cell RNA spiked in. Subset described: FACS-sorted CD8+CD4-CCR7+CD45RA+ naive T cells. CDR3 residues: CASSGGGGVNTEAFF. The CDR3 DNA sequence: TGTGCCAGCTCCGGGGGGGGAGGTGTGAACACTGAAGCTTTCTTT.